This T cell receptor (beta chain) stems from a study of blood T cell repertoires in COVID-19. Study at large: From the United States, Italy and Spain came samples of acute and convalescent COVID-19. PBMCs, B-cell-depleted T cells, or T cells were the source of the cDNA or gDNA that made up the material.

In the source study's methods: Estimation of nucleated cell counts relied on the amplification of reference gene primers. Generated by immunoSEQ multiplex PCR, the TCRdb table keeps only in-frame clones and is missing some. For V, J and clone size, that table is used; D and trimming come from the DNA. Altogether about 140,000 clones are present, 70% to 85% being singletons, with the ten largest covering approximately 9.9%. The CDR3 is made up of 15 amino acids. The germline CDR1 and CDR2 sequences are SQVTM and ANQGSEA. V was clipped by 7 bases and J by 5 bases; unmatched bases: 10. The V call is TRBV29-1, the J call TRBJ2-3, with 12 bases matching TRBD2. Sequencing was carried out using peripheral blood. The TCR was taken from a man aged 55 to 70 who had recovered from COVID-19. The CDR3 loop is CSADLAGGFQDTQYF. The CDR3 nucleotides read TGCAGCGCCGACCTAGCGGGGGGGTTTCAAGATACGCAGTATTTT.